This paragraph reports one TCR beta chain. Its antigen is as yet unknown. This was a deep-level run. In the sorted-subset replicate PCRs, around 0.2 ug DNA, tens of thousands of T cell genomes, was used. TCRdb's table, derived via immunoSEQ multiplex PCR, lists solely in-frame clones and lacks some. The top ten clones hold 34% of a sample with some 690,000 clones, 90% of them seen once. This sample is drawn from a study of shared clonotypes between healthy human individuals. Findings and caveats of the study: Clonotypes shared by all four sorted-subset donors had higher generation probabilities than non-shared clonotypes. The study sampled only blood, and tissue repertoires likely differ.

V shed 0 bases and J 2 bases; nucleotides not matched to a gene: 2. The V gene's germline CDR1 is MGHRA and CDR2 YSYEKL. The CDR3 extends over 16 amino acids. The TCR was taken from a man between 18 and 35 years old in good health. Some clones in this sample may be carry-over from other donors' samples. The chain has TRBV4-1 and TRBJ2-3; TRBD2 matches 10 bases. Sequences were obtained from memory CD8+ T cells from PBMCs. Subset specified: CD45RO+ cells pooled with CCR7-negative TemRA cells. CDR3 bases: TGCGCCAGCAGCCAAGAACTAGCGGGGTACACAGATACGCAGTATTTT. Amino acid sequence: CASSQELAGYTDTQYF.